This TCR beta chain came from a study of somatic mutations in cytotoxic T cells in rheumatoid arthritis. Overall study context: T-cell populations stained with V beta antibodies were in some cases flow-sorted at nearly 100% purity, including V beta1+ cells that were sequenced for TCRB.

Study results and caveats: Adjustment for multiple comparisons was not applied to the slight TRBV07 underrepresentation observed in rheumatoid arthritis patients.

The protocol was immunoSEQ multiplex PCR, while the TCRdb copy is restricted to in-frame clones and leaves out a portion. The sample includes 20,000 to 25,000 clones, roughly 74% of them seen just once. Separation of CD4+ and CD8+ cells was performed by positive magnetic bead selection, and purity was verified by flow cytometry. Remarks on this clone: The target antigen is unknown.

V dropped 7 bases and J dropped 0 bases, with 9 bases sitting between them. This CDR3 spans 14 amino acids. Germline CDR1 is SEHNR and CDR2 is FQNEAQ (reference sequence). Source material: CD8+ T cells sorted from blood. This sequence originates from an adult with rheumatoid arthritis. The gene calls are TRBV7-9 and TRBJ2-2; D unclear. CDR3 loop: CASMGSANTGELFF. The CDR3 DNA sequence: TGTGCCAGCATGGGGTCTGCGAACACCGGGGAGCTGTTTTTT.